Listed below are T cell receptor beta chains from one sample, sequenced in a study of beta chain features in type 1 diabetes. The assay was immunoSEQ multiplex PCR, and TCRdb's table has in-frame clones only and misses some. This table has almost 350,000 clones, around 20% appearing once. The sequenced sample was naive CD4+ T cells from blood. These receptors all come from a young woman in good health. The CDR3 runs from the conserved cysteine through the conserved F or W. The D gene is left open where the match is weak. Clone size appears in some rows only: once, few, many, or a class for an expanded clone.

>TRBV7-9|TRBD2|.|TRBJ2-3
CASSLGLAGFGTQYF
TGTGCCAGCAGCCTCGGACTAGCGGGCTTCGGCACGCAGTATTTT
>TRBV27|TRBD1|.|TRBJ2-3
CASSGQGALLDTQYF
TGTGCCAGCAGTGGACAGGGGGCGCTATTAGATACGCAGTATTTT
>TRBV5-1|.|few|TRBJ2-6
CASSLVESASGANVLTF
TGCGCCAGCAGCTTGGTAGAGTCCGCATCTGGGGCCAACGTCCTGACTTTC
>TRBV11-2|TRBD2|few|TRBJ2-7
CASSFGSGEQYF
TGTGCCAGCAGCTTTGGTAGCGGGGAGCAGTACTTC
>TRBV2|.|few|TRBJ1-2
CASNGQQRTYGYTF
TGTGCCAGCAACGGCCAACAGAGAACGTATGGCTACACCTTC
>TRBV4-1|TRBD1|few|TRBJ2-6
CASSQAFTQGIAGANVLTF
TGCGCCAGCAGCCAAGCATTCACACAGGGGATCGCGGGGGCCAACGTCCTGACTTTC
>TRBV18|TRBD1|.|TRBJ1-2
CASSPEGQGGNYGYTF
TGTGCCAGCTCACCAGAGGGACAGGGTGGTAACTATGGCTACACCTTC
>TRBV29-1|.|few|TRBJ2-7
CSGKQGGTYEQYF
TGCAGCGGGAAACAGGGAGGGACCTACGAGCAGTACTTC
>TRBV15|TRBD1|few|TRBJ2-2
CATSTGQGEITGELFF
TGTGCCACCAGCACCGGACAGGGGGAAATCACCGGGGAGCTGTTTTTT
>TRBV19|TRBD2|.|TRBJ2-7
CASTGTSGSFPYEQYF
TGTGCCAGTACCGGGACTAGCGGGAGTTTCCCCTACGAGCAGTACTTC
>TRBV30|TRBD1|.|TRBJ2-7
CALRRGHSYEQYF
TGTGCCTTACGCAGGGGGCACTCCTACGAGCAGTACTTC
>TRBV19|TRBD1|.|TRBJ2-1
CASSKGTGGMANEQFF
TGTGCCAGTAGTAAAGGGACAGGGGGGATGGCCAATGAGCAGTTCTTC
>TRBV4-1|TRBD2|few|TRBJ2-1
CASSQPLSGRRRNEQFF
TGCGCCAGCAGCCAACCACTTAGCGGGAGAAGGCGGAATGAGCAGTTCTTC
>TRBV19|TRBD1|.|TRBJ2-7
CATKNLGTGDHEQYF
TGTGCCACCAAAAATCTGGGGACAGGGGATCACGAGCAGTACTTC
>TRBV30|.|.|TRBJ2-3
CAWSTGTDTDTQYF
TGTGCCTGGAGCACCGGGACTGACACAGATACGCAGTATTTT
>TRBV5-4|.|.|TRBJ1-1
CASSFGRGGVDTEAFF
TGTGCCAGCAGCTTTGGAAGGGGTGGGGTTGACACTGAAGCTTTCTTT
>TRBV7-2|.|.|TRBJ1-4
CASSFRRETEKLFF
TGTGCCAGCAGCTTTCGACGGGAAACTGAAAAACTGTTTTTT
>TRBV6-5|TRBD1|few|TRBJ1-2
CASSYGQGLGGYTF
TGTGCCAGCAGTTATGGACAGGGGCTTGGTGGCTACACCTTC
>TRBV15|.|few|TRBJ2-3
CATSREVVADTQYF
TGTGCCACCAGCAGAGAGGTAGTCGCGGATACGCAGTATTTT
>TRBV6-6|.|.|TRBJ2-7
CASSYSQAQSYEQYF
TGTGCCAGCAGTTACTCGCAGGCCCAGTCCTACGAGCAGTACTTC
>TRBV4-1|TRBD1|few|TRBJ1-2
CASSQGRTGAWTNYGYTF
TGCGCCAGCAGCCAAGGGCGGACAGGGGCCTGGACTAACTATGGCTACACCTTC
>TRBV7-9|TRBD2|.|TRBJ2-5
CASSPGLAGVLGETQYF
TGTGCCAGCAGCCCTGGACTAGCGGGAGTTCTGGGGGAGACCCAGTACTTC
>TRBV11-3|TRBD2|.|TRBJ2-1
CASSLGGGLAGYNEQFF
TGTGCCAGCAGCTTAGGAGGGGGACTAGCGGGGTACAATGAGCAGTTCTTC
>TRBV10-2|.|few|TRBJ2-7
CASSVTSPPEQYF
TGCGCCAGCAGTGTGACTAGTCCCCCCGAGCAGTACTTC
>TRBV2|TRBD1|.|TRBJ1-5
CASSGTGGSQPQHF
TGTGCCAGCAGTGGGACAGGGGGCTCTCAGCCCCAGCATTTT
>TRBV6-6|TRBD2|.|TRBJ2-7
CASSPLGGFSYEQYF
TGTGCCAGCAGTCCCCTGGGGGGGTTCTCCTACGAGCAGTACTTC
>TRBV29-1|.|few|TRBJ2-7
CSVEGQGNEQYF
TGCAGCGTTGAGGGCCAGGGTAACGAGCAGTACTTC
>TRBV29-1|.|.|TRBJ2-1
CSTRRDYNEQFF
TGCAGCACTCGCAGGGACTACAATGAGCAGTTCTTC
>TRBV7-2|.|.|TRBJ2-7
CASSPTQGPYEQYF
TGTGCCAGCAGCCCAACACAGGGACCCTACGAGCAGTACTTC
>TRBV9|.|.|TRBJ2-4
CASSVGSPPGDIQYF
TGTGCCAGCAGCGTAGGGTCCCCGCCGGGGGACATTCAGTACTTC
>TRBV30|.|few|TRBJ2-7
CAWKRGTEQYF
TGTGCCTGGAAGAGGGGGACCGAGCAGTACTTC
>TRBV30|.|few|TRBJ2-6
CACIRANVLTF
TGTGCCTGCATCCGGGCCAACGTCCTGACTTTC
>TRBV27|TRBD2|few|TRBJ2-5
CASSLKGSGVETQYF
TGTGCCAGCAGTTTAAAGGGGAGCGGGGTAGAGACCCAGTACTTC
>TRBV5-1|.|.|TRBJ2-1
CASSQGGLYNEQFF
TGCGCCAGCAGCCAGGGGGGCCTATACAATGAGCAGTTCTTC
>TRBV30|.|.|TRBJ1-5
CAWIGITGGEFQPQHF
TGTGCCTGGATAGGGATAACAGGAGGGGAGTTTCAGCCCCAGCATTTT
>TRBV7-9|.|few|TRBJ2-7
CASSRPGYEQYF
TGTGCCAGCAGCCGACCAGGGTACGAGCAGTACTTC
>TRBV5-1|TRBD2|.|TRBJ2-2
CASSSSSGRASGELFF
TGCGCCAGCAGCTCATCTAGCGGGAGGGCTTCCGGGGAGCTGTTTTTT
>TRBV11-1|.|few|TRBJ2-1
CASSLVNNEQFF
TGTGCCAGCAGCTTAGTTAACAATGAGCAGTTCTTC
>TRBV7-2|.|few|TRBJ1-2
CASSSRNYGYTF
TGTGCCAGCAGCTCCAGAAACTATGGCTACACCTTC
>TRBV10-3|TRBD2|.|TRBJ2-7
CAIRLGSSGGTYEQYF
TGTGCCATCCGATTGGGGTCTAGCGGGGGGACCTACGAGCAGTACTTC
>TRBV29-1|.|.|TRBJ1-3
CSAKPSGNTIYF
TGCAGCGCCAAGCCGTCGGGAAACACCATATATTTT
>TRBV30|.|few|TRBJ2-3
CAWSVGVDTQYF
TGTGCCTGGAGTGTAGGGGTAGATACGCAGTATTTT